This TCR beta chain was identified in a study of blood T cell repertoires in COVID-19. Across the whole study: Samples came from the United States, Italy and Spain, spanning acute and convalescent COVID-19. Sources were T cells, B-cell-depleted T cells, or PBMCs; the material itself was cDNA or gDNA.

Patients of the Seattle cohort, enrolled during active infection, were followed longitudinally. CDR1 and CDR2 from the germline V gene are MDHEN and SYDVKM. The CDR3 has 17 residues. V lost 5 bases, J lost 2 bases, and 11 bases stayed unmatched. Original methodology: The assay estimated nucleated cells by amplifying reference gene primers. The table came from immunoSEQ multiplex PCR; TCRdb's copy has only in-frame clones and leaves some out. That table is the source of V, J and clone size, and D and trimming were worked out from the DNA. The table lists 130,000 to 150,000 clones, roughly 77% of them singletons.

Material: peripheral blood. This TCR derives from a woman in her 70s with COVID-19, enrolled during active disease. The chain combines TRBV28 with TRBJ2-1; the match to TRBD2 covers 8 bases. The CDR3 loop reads CASSGAGGAYTYNEQFF. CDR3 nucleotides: TGTGCCAGCAGTGGGGCCGGGGGGGCTTATACCTACAATGAGCAGTTCTTC.